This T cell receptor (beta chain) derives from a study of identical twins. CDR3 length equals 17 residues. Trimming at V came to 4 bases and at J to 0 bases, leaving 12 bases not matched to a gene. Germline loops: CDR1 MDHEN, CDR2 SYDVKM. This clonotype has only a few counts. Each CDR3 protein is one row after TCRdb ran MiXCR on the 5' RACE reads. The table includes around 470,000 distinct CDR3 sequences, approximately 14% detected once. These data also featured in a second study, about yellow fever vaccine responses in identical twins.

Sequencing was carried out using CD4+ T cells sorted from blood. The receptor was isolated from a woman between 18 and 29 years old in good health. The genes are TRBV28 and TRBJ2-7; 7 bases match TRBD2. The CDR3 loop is CASSSPFSSGFSYEQYF. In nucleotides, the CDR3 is TGTGCCAGCAGTTCGCCTTTTTCTAGCGGCTTCTCCTACGAGCAGTACTTC.